A selection of T cell receptor beta chains follows, all from one sample in a study of blood T cell repertoires in COVID-19. TCRdb's copy holds only in-frame clones and misses some; the assay was immunoSEQ multiplex PCR. The repertoire holds around 140,000 clones, with roughly 83% as singletons. Sequenced: peripheral blood. These receptors all stem from a woman of 80 years or more with acute or convalescent COVID-19. Both conserved end residues are part of each CDR3. The D gene is left open where the match is weak. Clone size is given for some rows only: seen once, a few or many times, or a class if the clone is expanded.

>-|TRBJ2-7|-|11|TRBV13
CASSAQGGQYF
TGTGCCAGCAGCGCGCAGGGGGGGCAGTACTTC
>once|TRBJ2-5|TRBD2|15|TRBV6-2/TRBV6-3
CASSPRSSGKETQYF
TGTGCCAGCAGTCCCCGCTCTAGCGGGAAAGAGACCCAGTACTTC
>-|TRBJ2-1|-|13|TRBV5-1
CASSFRGGNEQFF
TGCGCCAGCAGCTTTAGAGGGGGCAATGAGCAGTTCTTC
>-|TRBJ1-2|-|15|TRBV15
CATSRIGTPVGGYTF
TGTGCCACCAGCAGAATCGGGACACCCGTCGGCGGCTACACCTTC
>-|TRBJ2-7|-|14|TRBV6-5
CASSYSRGTYEQYF
TGTGCCAGCAGTTACTCACGGGGAACCTACGAGCAGTACTTC
>-|TRBJ1-1|-|15|TRBV18
CASSKGQQQNTEAFF
TGTGCCAGCTCAAAAGGACAGCAACAGAACACTGAAGCTTTCTTT
>-|TRBJ2-7|TRBD1|15|TRBV18
CASSPTGTGGYEQYF
TGTGCCAGCTCTCCGACCGGGACAGGGGGATACGAGCAGTACTTC
>-|TRBJ2-2|TRBD2|16|TRBV7-7
CASSATSGRGAGELFF
TGTGCCAGCAGCGCGACTAGCGGGAGGGGGGCCGGGGAGCTGTTTTTT
>-|TRBJ1-5|-|14|TRBV20-1
CSASRGPRGQPQHF
TGCAGTGCTAGTCGAGGTCCGCGGGGTCAGCCCCAGCATTTT
>-|TRBJ1-4|TRBD1|15|TRBV7-9
CASSRDRATNEKLFF
TGTGCCAGCAGCAGGGACAGAGCAACTAATGAAAAACTGTTTTTT
>-|TRBJ2-1|-|15|TRBV3-1/TRBV3-2
CASSRHTTINNEQFF
TGTGCCAGCAGCCGTCACACGACTATTAACAATGAGCAGTTCTTC
>-|TRBJ1-2|-|15|TRBV4-1
CASSGAATRNYGYTF
TGCGCCAGCAGCGGAGCAGCTACTCGAAACTATGGCTACACCTTC
>once|TRBJ2-5|-|15|TRBV18
CASSIRPDSSETQYF
TGTGCCAGCTCAATACGTCCGGACAGTTCAGAGACCCAGTACTTC
>-|TRBJ2-7|-|11|TRBV9
CASSVGGEQHF
TGTGCCAGCAGCGTAGGGGGCGAGCAGCACTTC
>-|TRBJ1-2|-|12|TRBV12-5
CASGLDRHGYTF
TGTGCTAGTGGTTTGGACAGACACGGCTACACCTTC
>once|TRBJ1-6|-|15|TRBV5-1
CASSLAGQGYSPLHF
TGCGCCAGCAGCCTGGCTGGGCAGGGTTATTCACCCCTCCACTTT
>-|TRBJ2-7|-|13|TRBV7-9
CASSLGGQREQYF
TGTGCCAGCAGCTTAGGAGGGCAGCGCGAGCAGTACTTC
>-|TRBJ1-2|-|15|TRBV7-9
CASSHARGVNYGYTF
TGTGCCAGCAGCCACGCTCGGGGGGTGAACTATGGCTACACCTTC
>-|TRBJ2-3|-|14|TRBV30
CAWSKGGTTDTQYF
TGTGCCTGGAGTAAGGGGGGGACCACAGATACGCAGTATTTT
>-|TRBJ2-7|TRBD2|15|TRBV11-2
CASSQTSGLPYEQYF
TGTGCCAGCAGCCAGACTAGCGGGCTTCCCTACGAGCAGTACTTC
>-|TRBJ1-3|-|15|TRBV6-5
CASSPDSAGGNTIYF
TGTGCCAGCAGTCCCGACAGTGCTGGAGGAAACACCATATATTTT
>-|TRBJ2-7|TRBD1|14|TRBV27
CASNSRGQGYEQYF
TGTGCCAGCAACTCCCGTGGACAGGGGTACGAGCAGTACTTC
>-|TRBJ1-4|-|14|TRBV27
CASGRGATNEKLFF
TGTGCCAGCGGACGGGGGGCAACTAATGAAAAACTGTTTTTT
>-|TRBJ2-5|TRBD2|14|TRBV4-2
CASSVRGAQETQYF
TGTGCCAGCAGCGTGCGGGGGGCCCAAGAGACCCAGTACTTC
>-|TRBJ1-5|TRBD1|15|TRBV18
CASSRGGQVGQPQHF
TGTGCCAGCTCACGGGGGGGACAGGTCGGTCAGCCCCAGCATTTT
>-|TRBJ1-3|-|14|TRBV4-3
CASSHPNTGNTIYF
TGCGCCAGCAGCCACCCCAACACTGGAAACACCATATATTTT
>-|TRBJ2-1|TRBD2|14|TRBV9
CASSVDLAGFEQFF
TGTGCCAGCAGCGTAGACCTAGCGGGGTTTGAGCAGTTCTTC
>-|TRBJ2-7|-|11|TRBV6-6
CASSPSGEQYF
TGTGCCAGCAGCCCGAGTGGCGAGCAGTACTTC
>few|TRBJ1-2|-|17|TRBV5-4
CASSLAGQELDFYGYTF
TGTGCCAGCAGCTTGGCCGGTCAGGAACTCGATTTCTATGGCTACACCTTC
>few|TRBJ2-7|-|15|TRBV7-2
CASSSQSREPREQYF
TGTGCCAGCAGCTCCCAATCCAGGGAACCTAGAGAGCAGTACTTC
>-|TRBJ2-7|-|13|TRBV6-2/TRBV6-3
CASSLGGTGEQYF
TGTGCCAGCAGTCTGGGCGGGACGGGGGAGCAGTACTTC
>-|TRBJ1-1|-|16|TRBV30
CAWSPESARQNTEAFF
TGTGCCTGGAGTCCCGAATCGGCCAGGCAGAACACTGAAGCTTTCTTT
>-|TRBJ1-4|-|14|TRBV5-6
CASSLGDTALMKNF
TGTGCCAGCAGTCTGGGAGATACTGCACTAATGAAAAACTTT
>-|TRBJ2-1|-|15|TRBV5-1
CASSLGGTKYNEQFF
TGCGCCAGCAGTTTAGGCGGGACCAAATACAATGAGCAGTTCTTC
>-|TRBJ1-4|-|13|TRBV6-2/TRBV6-3
CASSSTANEKLFF
TGTGCCAGCAGCTCGACAGCGAATGAAAAACTGTTTTTT
>once|TRBJ2-5|TRBD1|12|TRBV30
CAWGQGQETQYF
TGTGCCTGGGGACAGGGACAAGAGACCCAGTACTTC
>-|TRBJ1-3|-|15|TRBV5-6
CASSLLGGRGNTIYF
TGTGCCAGCAGCTTGCTAGGGGGTCGTGGAAACACCATATATTTT
>-|TRBJ2-7|TRBD2|15|TRBV19
CASSPYGGRAYEQYF
TGTGCCAGTAGCCCCTACGGCGGGAGGGCCTACGAGCAGTACTTC
>-|TRBJ1-4|TRBD1|14|TRBV30
CAITPGGMGEKLFF
TGTGCCATTACTCCAGGGGGCATGGGGGAAAAACTGTTTTTT
>-|TRBJ1-3|TRBD1|18|TRBV10-3
CAISASGTVITSGNTIYF
TGTGCCATCAGCGCCTCCGGGACAGTGATAACCTCTGGAAACACCATATATTTT
>-|TRBJ2-2|-|15|TRBV19
CASSIPRKNTGELFF
TGTGCCAGTAGTATCCCCAGGAAAAACACCGGGGAGCTGTTTTTT
>-|TRBJ2-5|-|16|TRBV5-6
CASSLAREPFRETQYF
TGTGCCAGCAGCTTGGCCAGGGAACCCTTTCGGGAGACCCAGTACTTC
>-|TRBJ1-2|-|13|TRBV25-1
CASSVGANYGYTF
TGTGCCAGCAGTGTGGGGGCCAACTATGGCTACACCTTC